Below, 10 T cell receptor beta chains from the same sample are listed, as sequenced in a study of T cells in Graves' hyperthyroidism and ophthalmopathy. Template material for amplifying TCR beta CDR3 regions consisted of RNA transcripts. First-round RT-PCR of the TCR CDR3 relied on the HTBI primer set. Using its own MiXCR run on the multiplex PCR reads, TCRdb lists one record per CDR3 protein. The sample carries 700,000 to 950,000 distinct CDR3 sequences, roughly a third recorded once. The sample taken for sequencing was blood. The receptors were gathered from a woman in her forties with Graves' hyperthyroidism.

A few counts support this clonotype. CDR3 loop: CASSQGDGPYGYTF. In DNA, the CDR3 is TGTGCCAGCAGCCAAGGGGACGGACCCTATGGCTACACCTTC. The chain recombines TRBV11-2 with TRBJ1-2; a possible D gene is TRBD1 (5 bases). This CDR3 has 14 amino acids. Trimming pared 5 bases from V and 4 bases from J, leaving 14 bases between. Germline CDR1 reads SGHAT; CDR2 reads FQNNGV.

This clonotype came up a few times. This chain uses TRBV4-1 with TRBJ1-2; no firm D call. Germline CDR1 reads MGHRA; CDR2 reads YSYEKL. Trimming left V 0 bases short and J 3 bases short, with 5 bases between. The CDR3 consists of 13 residues. CDR3 sequence: CASSQDTYYGYTF. Here the CDR3 DNA reads TGCGCCAGCAGCCAAGATACGTACTATGGCTACACCTTC.

The chain carries TRBV30 and TRBJ1-1; tentatively, D is TRBD1 (6 bases). Between the trimmed V and J ends, which lost 7 bases and 1 base, there was a span of 13 bases. The CDR3 sequence is 13 residues long. Germline lookup yields CDR1 GTSNPN and CDR2 SVGIG (reference sequence). DNA for the CDR3: TGTGCCTCACACAGGGCCTGGAACACTGAAGCTTTCTTT. It specifies CASHRAWNTEAFF.

The chain uses TRBV5-1 and TRBJ2-2, with D possibly being TRBD2 (6 bases). V was cut by 4 bases and J by 4 bases, with 17 bases left in between. The CDR3 has 16 residues. Germline values: CDR1 SGHRS, CDR2 YFSETQ. CDR3 residues: CASSRRGAGGTGELFF. DNA for the CDR3: TGCGCCAGCAGCCGGAGGGGCGCCGGGGGCACCGGGGAGCTGTTTTTT. The whole variable domain, filled in from reference TRBV5-1 and TRBJ2-2, reads KAGVTQTPRYLIKTRGQQVTLSCSPISGHRSVSWYQQTPGQGLQFLFEYFSETQRNKGNFPGRFSGRQFSNSRSEMNVSTLELGDSALYLCASSRRGAGGTGELFFGEGSRLTVL.

This chain uses TRBV10-1 with TRBJ2-3, with TRBD2 identical over 8 bases. The CDR3 totals 15 residues. CDR1 is WNHNN, CDR2 SYGVQD, per germline (reference sequence). J lost 4 bases, V lost 4 bases, and 7 bases had no gene match. The CDR3 nucleotides read TGCGCCAGCAGTGCAGGGACTAGTCAACCAGATACGCAGTATTTT. Translation: CASSAGTSQPDTQYF.

The table lists this clonotype with many counts. The chain joins TRBV7-6 to TRBJ1-4; a weak D match, TRBD1 (6 bases). V was trimmed by 5 bases and J by 7 bases, leaving 17 bases between them. This CDR3 is 15 amino acids long. Germline assignment: CDR1 SGHVS and CDR2 FNYEAQ. CDR3 residues: CASSRLGAIGEKLFF. CDR3 DNA: TGTGCCAGCAGCCGTTTGGGGGCCATTGGTGAAAAACTGTTTTTT.

The V gene is TRBV10-3, the J gene TRBJ1-6; weak D call: TRBD1 (5 bases). The CDR3 length is 14 residues. V was trimmed by 0 bases and J by 18 bases, leaving 18 bases between them. Germline V lookup: CDR1 ENHRY, CDR2 SYGVKD. CDR3 DNA: TGTGCCATCAGTGAGTCACGAGGGGACCAGATACCCCACTTT. The encoded protein is CAISESRGDQIPHF.

This clonotype was detected many times. This sequence joins TRBV5-8 and TRBJ1-2, with D unclear. The CDR3 loop spans 14 amino acids. Germline-derived CDR1 and CDR2 are SGHTS and YDEGEE. Trimming took 3 bases from V and 4 from J, leaving 13 bases between them. The CDR3 coding sequence is TGTGCCAGCAGCTCGACCTGGACCTCCTATGGCTACACCTTC. This gives the protein CASSSTWTSYGYTF. Together with reference TRBV5-8 and TRBJ1-2, the CDR3 gives the full variable domain: EAGVTQSPTHLIKTRGQQATLRCSPISGHTSVYWYQQALGLGLQFLLWYDEGEERNRGNFPPRFSGRQFPNYSSELNVNALELEDSALYLCASSSTWTSYGYTFGSGTRLTVV.

This clonotype was counted at least ten times. The rearrangement links TRBV5-6 to TRBJ1-2; D possibly corresponds to TRBD1 (6 bases). Trimming took off 6 bases at V and 0 bases at J, with 12 bases between the two ends. The germline gives CDR1 SGHDT, CDR2 YYEEEE. The CDR3 has 14 amino acids. The CDR3 loop reads CASIETGANYGYTF. CDR3 nucleotides: TGTGCCAGCATCGAGACAGGAGCTAACTATGGCTACACCTTC.

This clonotype was observed a handful of times. The CDR3 DNA follows: TGTGCCAGCAGTTCGATGCCCCTTAATGAAAAACTGTTTTTT. Protein product: CASSSMPLNEKLFF. This chain joins TRBV6-5 and TRBJ1-4; D is ambiguous. Trimming stripped 4 bases from V and 4 bases from J, with 10 bases between. The CDR3 length is 14 residues. Germline V gene data show CDR1 as MNHEY and CDR2 as SVGAGI.